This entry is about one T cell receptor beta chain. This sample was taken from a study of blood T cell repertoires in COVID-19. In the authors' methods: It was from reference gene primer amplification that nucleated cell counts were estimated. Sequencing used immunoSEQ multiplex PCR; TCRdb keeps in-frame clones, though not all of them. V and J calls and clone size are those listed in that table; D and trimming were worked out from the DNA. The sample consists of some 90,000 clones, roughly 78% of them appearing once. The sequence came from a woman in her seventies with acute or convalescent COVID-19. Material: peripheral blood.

CDR3: CASRRTSGGYEQYF. The CDR3, as DNA: TGTGCCAGCAGGAGGACTAGCGGGGGGTACGAGCAGTACTTC. The chain links TRBV28 to TRBJ2-7; 14 bases agree with TRBD2. Per the germline V gene, CDR1 is MDHEN and CDR2 is SYDVKM. The CDR3 has 14 amino acids. Trimming removed 6 bases from V and 4 bases from J; junction bases left unmatched: 2. The whole variable domain, filled in from reference TRBV28 and TRBJ2-7, reads DVKVTQSSRYLVKRTGEKVFLECVQDMDHENMFWYRQDPGLGLRLIYFSYDVKMKEKGDIPEGYSVSREKKERFSLILESASTNQTSMYLCASRRTSGGYEQYFGPGTRLTVT.